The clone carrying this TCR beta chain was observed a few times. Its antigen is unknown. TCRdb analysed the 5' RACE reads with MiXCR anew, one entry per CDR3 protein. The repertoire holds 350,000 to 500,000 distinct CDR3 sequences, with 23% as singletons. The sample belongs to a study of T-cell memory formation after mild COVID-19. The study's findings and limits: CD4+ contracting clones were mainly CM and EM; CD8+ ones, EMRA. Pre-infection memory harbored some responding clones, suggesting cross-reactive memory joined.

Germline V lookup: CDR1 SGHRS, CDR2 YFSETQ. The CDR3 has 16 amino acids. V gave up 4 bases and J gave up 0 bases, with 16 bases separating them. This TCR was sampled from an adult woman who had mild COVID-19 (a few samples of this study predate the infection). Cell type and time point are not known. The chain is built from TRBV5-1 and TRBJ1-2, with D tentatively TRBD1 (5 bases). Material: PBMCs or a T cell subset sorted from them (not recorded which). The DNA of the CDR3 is TGCGCCAGCAGCCCCTCACGGGGACCTGCTAACTATGGCTACACCTTC. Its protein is CASSPSRGPANYGYTF.